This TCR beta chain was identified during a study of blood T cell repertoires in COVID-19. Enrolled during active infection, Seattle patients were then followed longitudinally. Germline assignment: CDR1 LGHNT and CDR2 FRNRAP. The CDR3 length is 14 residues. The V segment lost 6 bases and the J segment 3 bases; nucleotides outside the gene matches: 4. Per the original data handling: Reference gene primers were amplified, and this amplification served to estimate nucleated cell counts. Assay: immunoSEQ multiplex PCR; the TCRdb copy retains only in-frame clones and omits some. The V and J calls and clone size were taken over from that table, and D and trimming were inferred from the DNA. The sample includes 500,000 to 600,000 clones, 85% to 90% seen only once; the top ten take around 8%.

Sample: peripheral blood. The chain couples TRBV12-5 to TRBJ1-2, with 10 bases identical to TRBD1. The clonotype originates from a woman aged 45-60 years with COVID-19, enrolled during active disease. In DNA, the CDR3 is TGTGCTAGTGGGACGGGACAGGGGTACTATGGCTACACCTTC. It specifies CASGTGQGYYGYTF.